Below are 10 T cell receptor beta chains sequenced from a single sample in a study of siplizumab effects on memory and regulatory T cells. The repertoire was sequenced with immunoSEQ multiplex PCR; TCRdb's copy has only in-frame clones and lacks some. Of over 100,000 clones in the sample, more than 85% are singletons; the top ten hold about 0.62%. Sequencing was done on a sample of Tregs sorted from blood. These receptors originate from a human donor in good health.

The rearrangement uses TRBV9 and TRBJ2-3; D perhaps matches TRBD2 (5 bases). V lost 4 bases and J 0 bases, leaving 15 bases between the germline ends. The CDR3 is 16 residues long. Germline V gene lookup returns CDR1 SGDLS and CDR2 YYNGEE. The CDR3 DNA reads as TGTGCCAGCAGCCCCGACTTGCCGGGAAGCACAGATACGCAGTATTTT. As protein: CASSPDLPGSTDTQYF. Supplemented by reference TRBV9 and TRBJ2-3, the full variable domain reads DSGVTQTPKHLITATGQRVTLRCSPRSGDLSVYWYQQSLDQGLQFLIQYYNGEERAKGNILERFSAQQFPDLHSELNLSSLELGDSALYFCASSPDLPGSTDTQYFGPGTRLTVL.

This chain uses TRBV27 with TRBJ2-1; a possible D gene is TRBD1 (5 bases). The V and J ends lost 6 bases and 0 bases respectively, with 12 bases between them. There are 15 residues in the CDR3. CDR1 and CDR2 (germline): MNHEY, SMNVEV (reference sequence). Here the CDR3 DNA reads TGTGCCAGCAGCTCCAGGGCCCTCTCCTACAATGAGCAGTTCTTC. It specifies CASSSRALSYNEQFF.

This clone was seen only once. The V call is TRBV7-3, the J call TRBJ2-1; TRBD1 aligns across 7 bases. The CDR3 contains 14 residues. Germline V gene data show CDR1 as SGHTA and CDR2 as FQGTGA. V lost 5 bases, J lost 3 bases, and 4 bases stayed unmatched. CDR3 residues: CASSQSGGYNEQFF. In DNA form, the CDR3 reads TGTGCCAGCAGCCAATCAGGGGGCTACAATGAGCAGTTCTTC. Full variable domain (outside the CDR3, taken from reference TRBV7-3 and TRBJ2-1): GAGVSQTPSNKVTEKGKYVELRCDPISGHTALYWYRQSLGQGPEFLIYFQGTGAADDSGLPNDRFFAVRPEGSVSTLKIQRTERGDSAVYLCASSQSGGYNEQFFGPGTRLTVL.

The V gene is TRBV30, the J gene TRBJ1-4; no definite D call. Germline V gene lookup returns CDR1 GTSNPN and CDR2 SVGIG (reference sequence). Trimming left V 2 bases short and J 4 bases short, with 11 bases between. The CDR3 spans 14 residues. This CDR3 reads CAWSSWGNNEKLFF. The CDR3 nucleotides are TGTGCCTGGAGTTCTTGGGGAAATAATGAAAAACTGTTTTTT. Supplemented by reference TRBV30 and TRBJ1-4, the full variable domain reads SQTIHQWPATLVQPVGSPLSLECTVEGTSNPNLYWYRQAAGRGLQLLFYSVGIGQISSEVPQNLSASRPQDRQFILSSKKLLLSDSGFYLCAWSSWGNNEKLFFGSGTQLSVL.

J is TRBJ1-1 and V is TRBV25-1, with TRBD1 matching over 8 bases. The CDR3 loop spans 16 amino acids. Germline V gene lookup returns CDR1 MGHDK and CDR2 SYGVNS. V shed 3 bases, J shed 4 bases, and the junction held 10 bases outside the gene matches. Written as DNA, the CDR3 is TGTGCCAGCAGTGACACCAAACAGGGGGTGGGCACTGAAGCTTTCTTT. Its translation: CASSDTKQGVGTEAFF.

The genes are TRBV5-1 and TRBJ2-2, with no clear D. This CDR3 contains 15 residues. V was cut by 0 bases and J by 0 bases, with 6 bases left in between. CDR1 is SGHRS, CDR2 YFSETQ, per germline. For the CDR3, the DNA is TGCGCCAGCAGCTTGGGAACAACGAACACCGGGGAGCTGTTTTTT. Its translation is CASSLGTTNTGELFF.

The rearrangement joins TRBV19 to TRBJ1-5, with a weak D call TRBD1 (5 bases). The CDR3 spans 16 residues. Germline V gene sequence: CDR1 LNHDA, CDR2 SQIVND (reference sequence). The V end was cut by 3 bases, the J end by 1 base, with 13 bases between. CDR3 in DNA: TGTGCCAGTAGTATTGTTGGGACGAGGAGCAATCAGCCCCAGCATTTT. It codes for CASSIVGTRSNQPQHF.

This clone showed up just once. For the CDR3, the DNA is TGTGCCAGCAGCTCTAGCGGCAGAGGGGATACGCAGTATTTT. Translation gives CASSSSGRGDTQYF. V and J are TRBV7-9 and TRBJ2-3, with 7 bases identical to TRBD2. The CDR3 is 14 amino acids. Per the germline V gene, CDR1 is SEHNR and CDR2 is FQNEAQ (reference sequence). J gave up 6 bases and V 4 bases, and 7 bases lay outside the gene matches.

This chain links TRBV19 with TRBJ1-3; the D is unclear. Per germline, CDR1 LNHDA and CDR2 SQIVND (reference sequence). This CDR3 comprises 12 residues. With 9 bases removed from V and 2 bases from J, the gap between germline ends came to 8 bases. This CDR3 reads CASSHPGNTIYF. The CDR3 nucleotides are TGTGCCAGCAGCCATCCTGGAAACACCATATATTTT. Together with reference TRBV19 and TRBJ1-3, the CDR3 gives the full variable domain: DGGITQSPKYLFRKEGQNVTLSCEQNLNHDAMYWYRQDPGQGLRLIYYSQIVNDFQKGDIAEGYSVSREKKESFPLTVTSAQKNPTAFYLCASSHPGNTIYFGEGSWLTVV.

This clone showed up just once. The chain is built from TRBV20-1 and TRBJ2-1; no clear D. V lost 4 bases and J 8 bases, leaving 9 bases between the germline ends. Per the germline V gene, CDR1 is DFQATT and CDR2 is SNEGSKA (reference sequence). The CDR3 consists of 11 residues. Here the CDR3 reads CSATNAYEQFF. CDR3 sequence (DNA): TGCAGTGCTACTAACGCCTATGAGCAGTTCTTC.